This T cell receptor (beta chain) was sequenced during a study of cytomegalovirus exposure and HLA in healthy donors. Findings and limits, study-wide: Altogether, 164 TCR beta chains were recorded as cytomegalovirus-associated.

Germline V gives CDR1 MDHEN, CDR2 SYDVKM. The CDR3 is 16 residues long. V was pared by 5 bases and J by 3 bases, with 9 bases of the junction left unmatched. Of note for this clone: Its specificity is not known.

Profiling relied on immunoSEQ multiplex PCR, and the TCRdb table lists in-frame clones only, not all of them. The sample lists some 100,000 clones, 70% to 90% occurring once. The source material was PBMCs. The chain combines TRBV28 with TRBJ2-3, with 9 bases matching TRBD1. The clonotype comes from a man between 18 and 29 years old in good health and CMV-seronegative. The CDR3 bases are TGTGCCAGCAGTGGGGACCGGGACAGGGAAACAGATACGCAGTATTTT. Its protein is CASSGDRDRETDTQYF.